The clone carrying this T cell receptor (beta chain) was detected only once. Its cognate antigen is unknown. This entry is derived from a study of T cell repertoires in cytomegalovirus infection. Study at large: An indication of both CMV infection and matching HLA type came from public TCR beta signatures. Whole-study results and caveats: Adding up the frequency of public TCR beta families identified people who carried CMV plus the relevant HLA. Dominant in the ex vivo response were TCR beta clonotypes restricted by HLA-C and specific for CMV.

TCRdb ran MiXCR on the reads and lists one entry per CDR3 protein. The sample has about half a million distinct CDR3 sequences; about 42% are singletons. The CDR3 has 16 residues. The trim removed 4 bases at V and 2 bases at J, leaving 8 bases unmatched. CDR1 and CDR2 from the germline V gene are DFQATT and SNEGSKA (reference sequence). The TCR originated in a human donor in good health (CMV status not recorded). Some clones in this sample may be carry-over from other donors' samples. This specimen consisted of cultured PBMCs, obtained from culture after CMV antigen stimulation. This sequence joins TRBV20-1 and TRBJ2-4, with 10 bases that match TRBD2. The CDR3 spells CSAMVAGGTPKNIQYF. The DNA for the CDR3 is TGCAGTGCTATGGTAGCGGGAGGAACTCCCAAAAACATTCAGTACTTC.